This TCR beta chain is drawn from a study of shared clonotypes between healthy human individuals. On the study more broadly: The study drew on a couple of women and a few men aged 18 to 49 as donors.

Per germline, CDR1 SGHNT and CDR2 YYREEE (reference sequence). V was pared by 4 bases and J by 5 bases, with 18 bases between. This CDR3 region has 15 residues. In the original processing: As immunoSEQ supplied junction-only sequences (without quality scores), filtering differed. Measured with immunoSEQ multiplex PCR; TCRdb has only the in-frame clones, and not every one. That table is the source of V, J and clone size, and D and trimming were worked out from the DNA. The repertoire holds 450,000 to 550,000 clones, with around 74% as singletons. In this sample, this clone turned up a few times. Donors were healthy HIV-negative adults without recently reported acute infections or vaccinations. Genomic DNA of unsorted samples came from 90 million to 95 million PBMCs.

This TCR was sampled from a middle-aged woman in good health. Some clones in this sample may be carry-over from other donors' samples. V usage is TRBV5-4 and J usage is TRBJ2-5, with D perhaps TRBD2 (5 bases). Sequencing was performed on PBMCs. CDR3 DNA sequence: TGTGCCAGCAGCCCGCGTCGAGGGTTCGGGGAGACCCAGTACTTC. Translating it yields CASSPRRGFGETQYF.